This passage covers 19 T cell receptor beta chains from one sample sequenced in a study of blood T cell repertoires in COVID-19. Profiled with immunoSEQ multiplex PCR; TCRdb holds only in-frame clones, not every one. Of approximately 170,000 clones listed, approximately 82% were seen once; the top ten hold 4% to 4.5%. Input material: PBMCs or T cells enriched from blood (not recorded which). All receptors derive from a woman between 50 and 59 years old who had recovered from COVID-19.

This clone turned up a few times. The rearrangement uses TRBV10-3 and TRBJ1-2; 7 nucleotides align to TRBD1. The CDR3 totals 11 residues. Trimming took 8 bases from V and 5 from J; bases not matched to a gene: 2. Germline V gives CDR1 ENHRY, CDR2 SYGVKD. The CDR3 is CAIQGVYGYTF. The CDR3 DNA is TGTGCCATCCAGGGGGTGTATGGCTACACCTTC.

The chain carries TRBV6-2 or TRBV6-3 and TRBJ2-7; TRBD2 matches at 8 bases. Germline V gene sequence: CDR1 MNHEY, CDR2 SVGEGT. J was trimmed by 0 bases and V by 2 bases; bases with no gene match: 9. CDR3 size: 17 residues. The CDR3 nucleotides are TGTGCCAGCAGTTACGGACCACTGAGCGGGAGCTCCTACGAGCAGTACGTC. Translation gives CASSYGPLSGSSYEQYV.

The V gene is TRBV7-3, the J gene TRBJ1-1, with D tentatively TRBD1 (5 bases). With 5 bases removed from V and 5 bases from J, the gap between germline ends came to 15 bases. In germline, CDR1 is SGHTA, CDR2 FQGTGA. This CDR3 has 14 residues. CDR3 nucleotides: TGTGCCAGCAGCCTGCAGGGAGGGAAGACTGAAGCTTTCTTT. The encoded protein is CASSLQGGKTEAFF.

The chain is built from TRBV12-3 or TRBV12-4 and TRBJ2-1; the match to TRBD2 covers 8 bases. The V gene end was trimmed by 5 bases and the J gene end by 8 bases; junction bases not matched to a gene: 2. The CDR3 runs 12 residues. The CDR3 DNA is TGTGCCAGCAGTAGTAGCGGGGATGAGCAGTTCTTC. This gives the protein CASSSSGDEQFF.

The chain recombines TRBV9 with TRBJ1-3; 10 bases line up with TRBD1. The J segment lost 3 bases and the V segment lost 6 bases, leaving 9 bases of the junction unmatched. Germline V gives CDR1 SGDLS, CDR2 YYNGEE. The CDR3 has 16 residues. The CDR3 reads CASNEWGTGVGNTIYF. The CDR3 DNA follows: TGTGCCAGCAACGAATGGGGGACAGGGGTTGGAAACACCATATATTTT.

This chain uses TRBV7-8 with TRBJ2-1; 11 nucleotides agree with TRBD2. With 8 bases clipped from V and 7 bases from J, the junction kept 22 bases outside the gene matches. This CDR3 has 19 residues. CDR1 is SGHVS, CDR2 FQNEAQ, per germline. CDR3 protein: CASGLRPGVAGGPGNEQFF. The CDR3 DNA reads TGTGCCAGCGGGTTACGCCCGGGGGTAGCGGGAGGGCCTGGTAATGAGCAGTTCTTC.

The chain has TRBV18 and TRBJ1-1, with D unresolved. Germline V gives CDR1 KGHSH, CDR2 LQKENI. V was trimmed by 2 bases and J by 1 base, leaving 5 bases between them. The CDR3 loop spans 13 amino acids. The CDR3 nucleotides are TGTGCCAGCTCACCAGTCGGGAACACTGAAGCTTTCTTT. The encoded protein is CASSPVGNTEAFF.

The chain employs TRBV27 and TRBJ2-5; 8 bases are shared with TRBD1. V was clipped by 3 bases and J by 5 bases; unmatched bases: 11. The germline V gene encodes CDR1 MNHEY and CDR2 SMNVEV (reference sequence). The CDR3 loop spans 16 amino acids. The DNA of the CDR3 is TGTGCCAGCAGTTTCTCCCGGCCAGGGGGCGGGGAGACCCAGTACTTC. Its translation is CASSFSRPGGGETQYF.

This chain links TRBV18 with TRBJ2-5; 8 bases line up with TRBD2. This CDR3 has 13 residues. After removal of 2 bases from V and 4 bases from J, the junction contained 0 bases not matched to a gene. The V gene's germline CDR1 is KGHSH and CDR2 LQKENI. In DNA, the CDR3 is TGTGCCAGCTCACCAGGACTAGCAGAGACCCAGTACTTC. It encodes CASSPGLAETQYF.

V and J are TRBV19 and TRBJ2-1; perhaps TRBD1 as D (5 bases). This CDR3 has 16 residues. The germline V gene encodes CDR1 LNHDA and CDR2 SQIVND (reference sequence). V lost 0 bases and J lost 3, with 12 bases in between. CDR3 nucleotides: TGTGCCAGTAGTATAGACCCTAGGGGCTACTACAATGAGCAGTTCTTC. Its protein product is CASSIDPRGYYNEQFF.

The chain employs TRBV6-5 and TRBJ2-1, with D possibly being TRBD1 (6 bases). CDR3 length equals 16 residues. CDR1 and CDR2 from the germline V gene are MNHEY and SVGAGI. Trimming left V 0 bases short and J 0 bases short, with 9 bases between. The CDR3 reads CASSYSQGSSYNEQFF. The CDR3, as DNA: TGTGCCAGCAGTTACTCTCAGGGGTCCTCCTACAATGAGCAGTTCTTC.

V and J are TRBV18 and TRBJ2-3; D perhaps matches TRBD2 (6 bases). Trimming took 3 bases from V and 1 from J, leaving 17 bases between them. Germline CDR1 is KGHSH and CDR2 is LQKENI. The CDR3 is made up of 17 amino acids. CDR3 bases: TGTGCCAGCTCACCCCTACTAGCCCAGAGGGGCACAGATACGCAGTATTTT. This translates into CASSPLLAQRGTDTQYF.

The chain recombines TRBV19 with TRBJ1-5; weak D call: TRBD1 (5 bases). Trimming stripped 5 bases from V and 5 bases from J, with 16 bases between. Looked up from germline, CDR1 is LNHDA and CDR2 is SQIVND (reference sequence). The CDR3 sequence is 15 residues long. As DNA, the CDR3 is TGTGCCAGTAGTCCTTGGGGCCAGGGCGATCAGCCCCAGCATTTT. It specifies CASSPWGQGDQPQHF.

The chain couples TRBV18 to TRBJ2-5; TRBD2 agrees at 8 bases. The CDR3 spans 15 residues. V was pared by 4 bases and J by 2 bases, with 6 bases of the junction left unmatched. From germline, CDR1 is KGHSH and CDR2 LQKENI. CDR3: CASSREAGEQETQYF. The CDR3 bases are TGTGCCAGCTCACGGGAAGCGGGGGAACAAGAGACCCAGTACTTC.

The chain carries TRBV4-1 and TRBJ1-5; 10 bases match TRBD1. The CDR3 covers 19 residues. Per the germline V gene, CDR1 is MGHRA and CDR2 is YSYEKL. V shed 4 bases, J shed 2 bases, and the junction held 14 bases outside the gene matches. Written as DNA, the CDR3 is TGCGCCAGCAGCCTTCGGTTGACAGGGGGCGATTTGGGCAATCAGCCCCAGCATTTT. Encoded protein: CASSLRLTGGDLGNQPQHF.

This clone appeared a single time. The CDR3 protein is CASSTLAGGSYEQYV. The CDR3 coding sequence is TGTGCCAGCAGTACTCTAGCGGGTGGGTCCTACGAGCAGTACGTC. The chain recombines TRBV6-5 with TRBJ2-7; TRBD2 agrees at 8 bases. The CDR3 sequence is 15 residues long. The germline V gene has CDR1 MNHEY and CDR2 SVGAGI. Trimming cost V 5 bases and J 1 base; bases outside gene matches: 7.

The gene calls are TRBV11-3 and TRBJ2-1; perhaps TRBD2 as D (6 bases). This CDR3 region has 14 residues. Germline V gives CDR1 SGHNT, CDR2 YENEEA. V was clipped by 5 bases and J by 9 bases, with 17 bases between them. The CDR3 DNA reads as TGTGCCAGCAGCCCTGTTGGGACTGGAACTGAGCAGTTCTTC. Translating gives CASSPVGTGTEQFF.

A single count supports this clone. The genes are TRBV7-2 and TRBJ1-2; D is undetermined. Per germline, CDR1 SGHTA and CDR2 FQGNSA. This CDR3 spans 16 amino acids. The V end lost 8 bases, the J end lost 5 bases, and 24 bases lay between the germline ends. The CDR3 sequence is CASSYGRGSNEYGYTF. CDR3 DNA: TGTGCCAGCTCCTACGGACGGGGTTCCAACGAATATGGCTACACCTTC.

The rearrangement links TRBV28 to TRBJ1-4, with D possibly being TRBD1 (5 bases). With 3 bases removed from V and 10 bases from J, the gap between germline ends came to 15 bases. CDR1 is MDHEN and CDR2 is SYDVKM in the germline V gene. This CDR3 comprises 14 residues. The CDR3 coding sequence is TGTGCCAGCAGTTTTGTCGGGACTGTAAGAAAACTGTTTTTT. Translation gives CASSFVGTVRKLFF.